The TCR beta chain described here comes from a study of identical twins. General study results and limits: Analyses of zero insertions could be partly confounded by invariant MAIT and iNKT cells.

In germline, CDR1 is LGHNA, CDR2 YNFKEQ. Between the trimmed V and J ends, which lost 0 bases and 5 bases, there was a span of 10 bases. The CDR3 contains 14 residues. Details on this clonotype: Its antigen remains unidentified.

Template switching created a universal primer site, and the cDNA included unique molecular identifiers. In TCRdb, the 5' RACE reads were re-called with MiXCR into one record per CDR3 protein. The data show hundreds of thousands of distinct CDR3 sequences, around 8.1% seen once. These data are also associated with another study on yellow fever vaccine responses in identical twins. That source adds: A vaccine T cell response that seemed partly convergent and partly personalized was reported in twins.

The origin of this receptor is a woman under 30 in good health. The V call is TRBV4-2, the J call TRBJ2-5; tentatively, D is TRBD2 (5 bases). Specimen: memory (CD45RO+) T cells sorted from blood. The CDR3 DNA reads as TGTGCCAGCAGCCAAGAGGGAAGGGAGGAGACCCAGTACTTC. Translation gives CASSQEGREETQYF.